One and the same sample provided the 10 T cell receptor beta chains below, sequenced in a study of high-grade serous ovarian cancer treatment subgroups. Profiling relied on immunoSEQ multiplex PCR, and the TCRdb table lists in-frame clones only, not all of them. The table shows just under 5,000 clones, with almost 70% occurring only once. The tumor samples were collected prior to definitive surgery or chemotherapy. The sample was tumor tissue. Receptors were obtained from a human donor with high-grade serous ovarian cancer.

The chain has TRBV7-9 and TRBJ1-1; the D is unclear. The CDR3 spans 13 residues. From germline, CDR1 is SEHNR and CDR2 FQNEAQ (reference sequence). The germline V and J ends were trimmed by 1 base and 1 base, with 4 bases remaining between them. The CDR3 loop reads CASSLVENTEAFF. CDR3 nucleotide sequence: TGTGCCAGCAGCTTAGTGGAGAACACTGAAGCTTTCTTT.

V is TRBV19 and J is TRBJ1-3; no clear D gene. V gave up 7 bases and J gave up 0 bases, with 13 bases separating them. The CDR3 has 15 residues. Germline values: CDR1 LNHDA, CDR2 SQIVND (reference sequence). The CDR3 region is CASTLYRTSGNTIYF. The CDR3 DNA sequence: TGTGCCAGTACACTGTACCGGACCTCTGGAAACACCATATATTTT.

In its sample, this clone ranks as medium-sized. This rearrangement joins TRBV5-5 to TRBJ1-1, with TRBD1 as a possible D gene (5 bases). V shed 4 bases and J shed 3 bases, with 13 bases lying between them. This CDR3 has 14 residues. Germline CDR1 SGHKS, CDR2 YYEKEE (reference sequence). The DNA for the CDR3 is TGTGCCAGCAGCCGGGGGTACGGACACACTGAAGCTTTCTTT. It yields the protein CASSRGYGHTEAFF.

The rearrangement joins TRBV7-2 to TRBJ1-1; D ambiguous. Deletions cut 3 bases from V and 6 bases from J, with 8 bases between. Looked up from germline, CDR1 is SGHTA and CDR2 is FQGNSA. The CDR3 extends over 12 amino acids. Here the CDR3 reads CASSFRLAEAFF. CDR3 coding DNA: TGTGCCAGCAGCTTTAGGTTGGCTGAAGCTTTCTTT. The full variable domain, rest sourced from reference TRBV7-2 and TRBJ1-1, is GAGVSQSPSNKVTEKGKDVELRCDPISGHTALYWYRQSLGQGLEFLIYFQGNSAPDKSGLPSDRFSAERTGGSVSTLTIQRTQQEDSAVYLCASSFRLAEAFFGQGTRLTVV.

The V call is TRBV25-1, the J call TRBJ1-1; D not certain. The CDR3 extends over 13 amino acids. The ends were cut back, 6 bases at V and 1 base at J, with 9 bases in the middle. Germline V gene sequence: CDR1 MGHDK, CDR2 SYGVNS. The CDR3 DNA follows: TGTGCCAGCAGCGCCACAGCGAACACTGAAGCTTTCTTT. Protein: CASSATANTEAFF.

This clone was seen only a few times. The chain is built from TRBV10-1 and TRBJ2-1; a possible D gene is TRBD2 (6 bases). The CDR3 spans 14 residues. Germline V gene data show CDR1 as WNHNN and CDR2 as SYGVQD (reference sequence). Between the trimmed V and J ends, which lost 5 bases and 1 base, there was a span of 9 bases. The CDR3 is CASSPTRSYNEQFF. CDR3 nucleotides: TGCGCCAGCAGTCCGACTAGGTCCTACAATGAGCAGTTCTTC.

This clone was seen a handful of times. This chain connects TRBV9 to TRBJ1-3; no firm D call. V was pared by 0 bases and J by 2 bases, with 3 bases between. Germline values: CDR1 SGDLS, CDR2 YYNGEE. The CDR3 spans 13 residues. As DNA, the CDR3 is TGTGCCAGCAGCGTAGGTACTGGAAACACCATATATTTT. Translation gives CASSVGTGNTIYF.

The chain combines TRBV4-3 with TRBJ1-6; 9 positions agree with TRBD1. The junction had 4 bases not matched to a gene; V was cut back by 3 bases and J by 4 bases. This CDR3 has 16 amino acids. Germline V lookup: CDR1 LGHNA, CDR2 YSLEER. The CDR3 DNA reads as TGCGCCAGCAGCCAGGTGACAGGGGGGTATAATTCACCCCTCCACTTT. It codes for CASSQVTGGYNSPLHF.

V is TRBV5-1 and J is TRBJ2-7; no definite D call. V was cut by 0 bases and J by 4 bases, with 11 bases left in between. Germline assignment: CDR1 SGHRS and CDR2 YFSETQ. The CDR3 covers 14 residues. This chain's CDR3 is CASSLDPVSYEQYF. The CDR3 region has the DNA TGCGCCAGCAGCTTGGATCCGGTCTCGTACGAGCAGTACTTC.

The chain joins TRBV5-1 to TRBJ2-5; D perhaps matches TRBD2 (6 bases). Deletions cut 0 bases from V and 5 bases from J, with 14 bases between. Germline CDR1 reads SGHRS; CDR2 reads YFSETQ. CDR3 size: 15 residues. The CDR3 coding sequence is TGCGCCAGCAGCTTGGGCACGACTAGTAGGGAGACCCAGTACTTC. Translation: CASSLGTTSRETQYF.